The source of this TCR beta chain is a study of vaccination and CD4 T cells after COVID-19. Treatment reported: approximately nine-day PBMC culture with coronavirus spike peptide pools or control peptides (ViraFEST assay). Scientists ran DNA taken from cultured CD4+ T cells through the Oncomine TCR Beta short-read assay for sequencing. TCRdb reprocessed the PCR reads with MiXCR, giving one entry per CDR3 protein. The profile shows around 8,600 distinct CDR3 sequences, about 59% of them singletons. The CDR3 totals 13 residues. Germline CDR1 reads SGDLS; CDR2 reads YYNGEE. Trimming took 4 bases from V and 5 from J, leaving 13 bases between them. Details on this clonotype: Its antigen is unknown.

The rearrangement joins TRBV9 to TRBJ2-7; D ambiguous. The sequenced material came from CD4+ T cells from blood, cultured in vitro. The sequence was collected from a human donor who had recovered from COVID-19. The DNA of the CDR3 is TGTGCCAGCAGCCCCACCCAACGCGACGAGCAGTACTTC. It is translated as CASSPTQRDEQYF.